What follows describes a single T cell receptor (beta chain). The target antigen is unknown. This sample stems from a study of identical twins. General study points: Twins shared out-of-frame alpha sequences with excess low generation probability.

TCRdb analysed the 5' RACE reads with MiXCR anew, one entry per CDR3 protein. The sample holds roughly 290,000 distinct CDR3 sequences, more than 6.5% seen once. V was trimmed by 5 bases and J by 8 bases, leaving 15 bases between them. The CDR3 length is 14 residues. Germline V lookup: CDR1 SNHLY, CDR2 FYNNEI. Each donor (without exception) was a healthy Caucasian. The sample also formed part of further work on yellow fever vaccine responses in identical twins.

This receptor was identified in a woman under 30 in good health. Specimen: memory (CD45RO+) T cells sorted from blood. The chain couples TRBV2 to TRBJ2-2; the D gene could be TRBD1 or TRBD2 (6 bases each). The CDR3 nucleotides read TGTGCCAGCAGTAGGGGGGAGGTCTCGGGGGAGCTGTTTTTT. It yields the protein CASSRGEVSGELFF.